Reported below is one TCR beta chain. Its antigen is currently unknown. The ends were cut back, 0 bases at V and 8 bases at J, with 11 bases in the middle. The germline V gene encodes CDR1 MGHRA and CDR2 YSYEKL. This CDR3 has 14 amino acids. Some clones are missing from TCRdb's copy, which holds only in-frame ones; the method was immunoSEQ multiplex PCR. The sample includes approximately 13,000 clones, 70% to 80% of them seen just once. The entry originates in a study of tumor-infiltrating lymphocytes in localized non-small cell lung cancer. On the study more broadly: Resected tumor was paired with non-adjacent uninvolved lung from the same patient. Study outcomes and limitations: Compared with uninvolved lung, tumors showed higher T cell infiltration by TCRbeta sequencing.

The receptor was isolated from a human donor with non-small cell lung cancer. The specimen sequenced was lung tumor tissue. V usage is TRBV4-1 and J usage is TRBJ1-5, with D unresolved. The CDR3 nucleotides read TGCGCCAGCAGCCAAGAATGGGGTTCTAAGCCCCAGCATTTT. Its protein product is CASSQEWGSKPQHF.